This T cell receptor (beta chain) derives from a study of response to subunit inactivated influenza vaccine. The study's findings and limits: It was the authors' suggestion that each seasonal influenza vaccination recruits few new T cells.

The CDR3 is 13 residues long. Germline assignment: CDR1 SNHLY and CDR2 FYNNEI. V gave up 2 bases and J gave up 3 bases, with 8 bases separating them. TCRdb re-called the RT-PCR reads through MiXCR, storing one row per CDR3 protein. The table has 550,000 to 800,000 distinct CDR3 sequences, around 14% seen once. Worth noting for this clonotype: As yet, its antigen is unknown.

This material consisted of PBMCs from blood, taken around two weeks before vaccination. The chain couples TRBV2 to TRBJ2-7; unclear D gene. The receptor was isolated from a man over 45 who received an inactivated influenza vaccine. CDR3 bases: TGTGCCAGCAGTGAACACGGAATCTACGAGCAGTACTTC. It encodes CASSEHGIYEQYF.